The table lists the clone carrying this T cell receptor beta chain with a count of one. All gene names here are mouse names. The read finishes 1 residue shy of the CDR3 end, and the germline J gene is used to complete it. The data are from a study of tissue T cells after allogeneic stem cell transplantation. Time point reported: mouse harvest day 7 after allogeneic transplant. The graft held 10^6 splenic CD5+ T cells and 10^7 T-cell-depleted bone marrow cells. The junction had 1 base not matched to a gene; V was cut back by 3 bases and J by 3 bases. The CDR3 is 14 residues long. Germline V gene lookup returns CDR1 SGHSA and CDR2 FRNQAP. TCRdb's table, derived via immunoSEQ multiplex PCR, lists solely in-frame clones and lacks some. The data contain under 2,000 clones, approximately 59% of them singletons.

The clonotype originates from a female BALB/c mouse given C57BL/6 T cells with graft-versus-host disease after an allogeneic hematopoietic cell transplant. Sequencing was performed on liver tissue. The chain recombines TRBV16 with TRBJ2-1; 8 nucleotides line up with TRBD1. CDR3 bases read: TGTGCAAGCAGCTTCAGGGGGCTCTATGCTGAGCAGTTC. Amino acid sequence: CASSFRGLYAEQF. The CDR3 in full is CASSFRGLYAEQFF.